These 19 T cell receptor beta chains were all obtained from the same sample, sequenced in a study of blood T cell repertoires in COVID-19. TCRdb's copy holds only in-frame clones and misses some; the assay was immunoSEQ multiplex PCR. The sample has about 250,000 clones; around 88% are singletons. The sample was peripheral blood. These receptors came from a woman under 40 with COVID-19, enrolled during active disease.

The V gene is TRBV6-5, the J gene TRBJ1-4; the match to TRBD1 covers 10 bases. Unmatched junction bases numbered 9, after V lost 8 bases and J lost 6 bases. The CDR3 contains 15 residues. Per the germline V gene, CDR1 is MNHEY and CDR2 is SVGAGI. CDR3 amino acids: CASRKTGTGDEKLFF. Here the CDR3 DNA reads TGTGCCAGCCGTAAAACCGGGACAGGGGATGAAAAACTGTTTTTT.

This clone showed up just once. The V and J genes are TRBV29-1 and TRBJ2-1; 13 bases match TRBD2. This CDR3 contains 14 residues. J lost 5 bases, V lost 6 bases, and 4 bases had no gene match. Per the germline V gene, CDR1 is SQVTM and CDR2 is ANQGSEA. The chain's CDR3 is CSVELAGGNNEQFF. CDR3 DNA: TGCAGCGTGGAACTAGCGGGAGGGAACAATGAGCAGTTCTTC.

The rearrangement links TRBV15 to TRBJ2-1, with D possibly being TRBD1 (5 bases). Germline CDR1 is LNHNV and CDR2 is YYDKDF (reference sequence). Deletions cut 5 bases from V and 3 bases from J, with 14 bases between. This CDR3 contains 15 residues. The CDR3: CATSQGVNGYNEQFF. In DNA form, the CDR3 reads TGTGCCACCAGCCAAGGGGTAAACGGCTACAATGAGCAGTTCTTC.

The genes are TRBV6-5 and TRBJ1-4; D is unresolved. Germline values: CDR1 MNHEY, CDR2 SVGAGI. Between the trimmed V and J ends, which lost 5 bases and 5 bases, there was a span of 12 bases. The CDR3 spans 14 residues. The CDR3 loop is CASSNRGANEKLFF. As DNA, the CDR3 is TGTGCCAGCAGTAACCGTGGTGCGAATGAAAAACTGTTTTTT.

The V call is TRBV5-4, the J call TRBJ1-3; D uncertain. The CDR3 runs 15 residues. Trimming took 2 bases from V and 5 from J, leaving 14 bases between them. Germline values: CDR1 SGHNT, CDR2 YYREEE (reference sequence). The CDR3: CASSFYGGSRNTIYF. The CDR3 DNA follows: TGTGCCAGCAGCTTCTATGGTGGTTCGAGAAACACCATATATTTT.

This clone occurred once. The chain employs TRBV5-1 and TRBJ2-7; D possibly corresponds to TRBD1 (7 bases). V shed 4 bases and J shed 4 bases, with 12 bases lying between them. The CDR3 has 13 residues. Germline CDR1 reads SGHRS; CDR2 reads YFSETQ. Here the CDR3 DNA reads TGCGCCAGCAGCCTGGGGGGACAGTACGAGCAGTACTTC. It specifies CASSLGGQYEQYF.

The chain employs TRBV19 and TRBJ1-5; D may be TRBD1 (5 bases). The CDR3 length is 16 residues. Germline V gene lookup returns CDR1 LNHDA and CDR2 SQIVND (reference sequence). V was clipped by 3 bases and J by 0 bases, with 12 bases between them. CDR3 in DNA: TGTGCCAGTAGTATGGGGCACAAGTATAGCAATCAGCCCCAGCATTTT. Protein product: CASSMGHKYSNQPQHF. The complete variable domain, with remaining parts taken from reference TRBV19 and TRBJ1-5, reads DGGITQSPKYLFRKEGQNVTLSCEQNLNHDAMYWYRQDPGQGLRLIYYSQIVNDFQKGDIAEGYSVSREKKESFPLTVTSAQKNPTAFYLCASSMGHKYSNQPQHFGDGTRLSIL.

CDR3 nucleotide sequence: TGCGCCAGCAGCTTGGGACTAGCGGGAGGACCGGAGCAGTTCTTC. Its protein product is CASSLGLAGGPEQFF. The chain has TRBV5-1 and TRBJ2-1; 13 bases are shared with TRBD2. The V segment lost 0 bases and the J segment 10 bases; nucleotides outside the gene matches: 4. This CDR3 contains 15 residues. CDR1 is SGHRS, CDR2 YFSETQ, per germline.

The chain links TRBV7-8 to TRBJ2-7, with a weak D call TRBD1 (6 bases). With 5 bases removed from V and 4 bases from J, the gap between germline ends came to 12 bases. CDR1 SGHVS and CDR2 FQNEAQ come from the germline V gene. The CDR3 covers 13 residues. CDR3 DNA sequence: TGTGCCAGCAGCCCTCAGGGGACGTACGAGCAGTACGTC. Encoded protein: CASSPQGTYEQYV.

The chain recombines TRBV7-9 with TRBJ2-3, with D perhaps TRBD1 (5 bases). The end of the DNA fits TRBJ1-5 better, so the J call may be wrong. The CDR3 totals 19 residues. Germline V gene sequence: CDR1 SEHNR, CDR2 FQNEAQ (reference sequence). CDR3 coding DNA: TGTGCCAGCAGCTTAGGGGGACTAGCGGCCGTGAACACTGCAGATACGCAGCATTTT. It codes for CASSLGGLAAVNTADTQHF.

The chain uses TRBV14 and TRBJ2-1; 10 bases fit TRBD2. V lost 0 bases, J lost 7 bases, and 15 bases stayed unmatched. The CDR3 is made up of 19 amino acids. The germline gives CDR1 SGHDN, CDR2 FVKESK. The CDR3 DNA reads TGTGCCAGCAGCCAAGAACAAGCGGGAGGGAGGTTGTTGTTAAATGAGCAGTTCTTC. It translates to CASSQEQAGGRLLLNEQFF.

This clone occurred once. The rearrangement uses TRBV6-5 and TRBJ1-6, with D possibly matching TRBD1 (5 bases). The germline V gene has CDR1 MNHEY and CDR2 SVGAGI. Trimming pared 10 bases from V and 5 bases from J, leaving 12 bases between. CDR3 length equals 13 residues. CDR3 nucleotides: TGTGCCATCCAGACAGCCGATAATTCACCCCTCCACTTT. It codes for CAIQTADNSPLHF.

The chain combines TRBV5-5 with TRBJ2-1; tentative D call: TRBD1 (5 bases). The CDR3 spans 15 residues. Germline CDR1 and CDR2: SGHKS and YYEKEE (reference sequence). V was cut by 0 bases and J by 4 bases, with 11 bases left in between. CDR3: CASSLEVPGYNEQFF. DNA of the CDR3: TGTGCCAGCAGCTTGGAAGTCCCAGGGTACAATGAGCAGTTCTTC.

This clone appeared a few times. This chain connects TRBV14 to TRBJ1-1, with D maybe TRBD1 (5 bases). The germline gives CDR1 SGHDN, CDR2 FVKESK. Trimming removed 4 bases from V and 5 bases from J, with 17 bases in between. The CDR3 length is 15 residues. The DNA for the CDR3 is TGTGCCAGCAGCCCTTCAGGGAGGCTGGATACTGAAGCTTTCTTT. Amino acid sequence: CASSPSGRLDTEAFF.

J is TRBJ1-2 and V is TRBV9, with TRBD1 matching over 8 bases. This CDR3 has 14 residues. Germline V lookup: CDR1 SGDLS, CDR2 YYNGEE. The junction had 8 bases not matched to a gene; V was cut back by 3 bases and J by 7 bases. Here the CDR3 DNA reads TGTGCCAGCAGCGCTGGACAGGGACTCGTTGGCTACACCTTC. Translation gives CASSAGQGLVGYTF.

The chain recombines TRBV25-1 with TRBJ2-3; TRBD2 aligns across 9 bases. Germline CDR1 MGHDK, CDR2 SYGVNS. Trimming cost V 4 bases and J 6 bases; bases outside gene matches: 5. CDR3 length equals 14 residues. CDR3 nucleotides: TGTGCCAGCAGTGCAGTAGCGGGAGTCGATACGCAGTATTTT. Translation: CASSAVAGVDTQYF.

The genes are TRBV6-5 and TRBJ1-2; D is uncertain. The V gene's germline CDR1 is MNHEY and CDR2 SVGAGI. The V gene lost 6 bases and the J gene lost 5 bases, with 13 bases spanning the gap. The CDR3 runs 13 residues. CDR3 bases: TGTGCCAGCAGCTTGGACTGGACTTATGGCTACACCTTC. This codes for CASSLDWTYGYTF.

The gene calls are TRBV11-3 and TRBJ1-2, with a possible D match to TRBD1 (6 bases). The CDR3 is made up of 17 amino acids. Trimming took off 0 bases at V and 6 bases at J, with 20 bases between the two ends. CDR1 and CDR2 from the germline V gene are SGHNT and YENEEA. CDR3 DNA sequence: TGTGCCAGCAGCTTAGACTTAACCGGTTTACAGGGTAATGGCTACACCTTC. Amino acid sequence: CASSLDLTGLQGNGYTF.

This clone turned up a few times. This chain joins TRBV10-3 and TRBJ2-1; 8 positions match TRBD2. V shed 0 bases and J 9 bases; nucleotides not matched to a gene: 7. The CDR3 totals 15 residues. Germline V gene lookup returns CDR1 ENHRY and CDR2 SYGVKD. The CDR3 is CAISESTGGLGEQFF. The CDR3 nucleotides are TGTGCCATCAGTGAGTCAACGGGAGGGCTTGGTGAGCAGTTCTTC.